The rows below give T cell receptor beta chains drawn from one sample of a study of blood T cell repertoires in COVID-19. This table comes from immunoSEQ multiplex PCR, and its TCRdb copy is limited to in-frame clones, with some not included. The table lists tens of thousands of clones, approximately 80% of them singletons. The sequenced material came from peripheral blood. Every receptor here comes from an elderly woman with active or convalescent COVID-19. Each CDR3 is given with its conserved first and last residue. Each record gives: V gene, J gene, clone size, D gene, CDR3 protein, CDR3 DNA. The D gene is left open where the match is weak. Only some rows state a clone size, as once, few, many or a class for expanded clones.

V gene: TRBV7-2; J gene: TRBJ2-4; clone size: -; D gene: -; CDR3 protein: CASSFQVGGGPLNIQYF; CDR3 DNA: TGTGCCAGCAGCTTCCAGGTCGGTGGTGGCCCCCTCAACATTCAGTACTTC
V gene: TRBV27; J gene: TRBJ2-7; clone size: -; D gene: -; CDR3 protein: CASSSPPTYEQYF; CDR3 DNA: TGTGCCAGCAGTTCCCCCCCTACTTACGAGCAGTACTTC
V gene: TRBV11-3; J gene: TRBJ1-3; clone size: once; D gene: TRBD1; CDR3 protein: CASRDRGDTIYF; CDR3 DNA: TGTGCCAGCCGGGACAGGGGAGACACCATATATTTT
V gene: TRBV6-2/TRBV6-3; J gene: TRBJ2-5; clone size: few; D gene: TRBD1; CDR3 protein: CASSSRQGFLETQYF; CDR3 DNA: TGTGCCAGCAGTTCGAGACAGGGGTTTTTGGAGACCCAGTACTTC
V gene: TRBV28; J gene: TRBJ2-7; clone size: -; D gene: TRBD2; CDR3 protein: CASTTSVSYEQYF; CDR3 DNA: TGTGCCAGCACGACTAGCGTGTCCTACGAGCAGTACTTC
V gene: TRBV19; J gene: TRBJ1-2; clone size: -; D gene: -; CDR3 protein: CASSRYRAGYTF; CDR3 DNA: TGTGCCAGTAGTCGATACAGGGCTGGCTACACCTTC
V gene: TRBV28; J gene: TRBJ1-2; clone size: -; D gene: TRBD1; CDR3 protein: CASRWDRSGYTF; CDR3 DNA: TGTGCCAGCAGGTGGGACAGGTCAGGCTACACCTTC
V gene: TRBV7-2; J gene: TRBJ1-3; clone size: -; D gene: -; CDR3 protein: CASSLERNGNTIYF; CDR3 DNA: TGTGCCAGCAGCCTAGAGAGAAATGGAAACACCATATATTTT
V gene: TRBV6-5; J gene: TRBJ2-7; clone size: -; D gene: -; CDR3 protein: CAVGGPGSSEQYF; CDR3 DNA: TGTGCCGTGGGGGGGCCAGGTAGTAGCGAGCAGTACTTC
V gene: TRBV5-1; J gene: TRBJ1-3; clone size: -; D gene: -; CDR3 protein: CASSPDKISGNTIYF; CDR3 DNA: TGCGCCAGCAGCCCGGACAAGATCTCTGGAAACACCATATATTTT
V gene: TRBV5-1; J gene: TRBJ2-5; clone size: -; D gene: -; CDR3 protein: CASREQTFQETQYF; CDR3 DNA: TGCGCCAGCAGAGAACAGACATTCCAAGAGACCCAGTACTTC
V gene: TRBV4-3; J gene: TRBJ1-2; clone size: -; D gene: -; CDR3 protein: CASSQDWWRADGYTF; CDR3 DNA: TGCGCCAGCAGCCAAGATTGGTGGAGGGCTGATGGCTACACCTTC
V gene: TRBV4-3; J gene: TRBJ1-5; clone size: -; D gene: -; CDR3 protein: CASSQEIGGNQPQHF; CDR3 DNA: TGCGCCAGCAGCCAAGAGATAGGGGGCAATCAGCCCCAGCATTTT
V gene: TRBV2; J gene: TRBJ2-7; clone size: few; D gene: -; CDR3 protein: CASSGFSVYEQYF; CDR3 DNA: TGTGCCAGCAGTGGTTTTTCTGTCTACGAGCAGTACTTC
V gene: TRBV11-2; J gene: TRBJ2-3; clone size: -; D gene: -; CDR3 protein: CASSLVYGSMDTQYF; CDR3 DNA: TGTGCCAGCAGCTTAGTGTACGGTAGCATGGATACGCAGTATTTT
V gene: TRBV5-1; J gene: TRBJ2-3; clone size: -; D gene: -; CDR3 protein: CASSPPSGTDTQYF; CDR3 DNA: TGCGCCAGCTCCCCGCCTAGCGGCACAGATACGCAGTATTTT
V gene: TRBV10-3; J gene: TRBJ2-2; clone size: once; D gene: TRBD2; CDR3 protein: CAISDAGGNTGELFF; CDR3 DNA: TGTGCCATCAGTGATGCGGGGGGTAACACCGGGGAGCTGTTTTTT
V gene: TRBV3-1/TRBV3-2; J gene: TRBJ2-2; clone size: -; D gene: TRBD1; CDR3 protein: CASSPGTGFTGELFF; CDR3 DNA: TGTGCCAGCAGCCCAGGGACAGGGTTTACCGGGGAGCTGTTTTTT
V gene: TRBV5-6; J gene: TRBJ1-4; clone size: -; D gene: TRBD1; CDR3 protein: CASSRRGQFNEKLFF; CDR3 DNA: TGTGCCAGCAGCCGGAGGGGACAGTTTAATGAAAAACTGTTTTTT
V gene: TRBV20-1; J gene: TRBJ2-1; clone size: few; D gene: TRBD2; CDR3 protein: CSASSGRAFYNEQFF; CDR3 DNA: TGCAGTGCTAGTAGCGGGAGGGCCTTCTACAATGAGCAGTTCTTC
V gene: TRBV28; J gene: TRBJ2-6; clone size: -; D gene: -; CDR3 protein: CASSVFGPGANVLTF; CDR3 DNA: TGTGCCAGCAGTGTGTTCGGTCCTGGGGCCAACGTCCTGACTTTC
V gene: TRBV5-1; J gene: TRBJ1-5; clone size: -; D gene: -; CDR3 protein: CASSLNGASGQPQHF; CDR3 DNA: TGCGCCAGCAGCTTGAATGGGGCGTCAGGGCAGCCCCAGCATTTT
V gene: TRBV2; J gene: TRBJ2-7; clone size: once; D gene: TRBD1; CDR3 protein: CASRYGQGMYEQYF; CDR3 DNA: TGTGCCAGCAGATACGGACAGGGGATGTACGAGCAGTACTTC
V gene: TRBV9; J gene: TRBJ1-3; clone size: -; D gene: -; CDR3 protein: CASSVASGGGNTIYF; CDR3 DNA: TGTGCCAGCAGCGTAGCTAGCGGGGGGGGAAACACCATATATTTT
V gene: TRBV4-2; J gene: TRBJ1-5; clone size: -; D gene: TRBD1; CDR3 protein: CASSQTGQGEFLRHF; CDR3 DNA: TGTGCCAGCAGCCAGACGGGACAGGGGGAATTTCTTAGGCATTTT
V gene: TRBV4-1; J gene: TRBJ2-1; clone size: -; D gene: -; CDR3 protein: CASSQYTREYNEQFF; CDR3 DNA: TGCGCCAGCAGCCAATATACCCGGGAATACAATGAGCAGTTCTTC
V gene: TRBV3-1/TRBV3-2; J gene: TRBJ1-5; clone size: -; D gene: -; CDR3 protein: CASSQGSESNQPQHF; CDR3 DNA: TGTGCCAGCAGCCAAGGGTCGGAGAGCAATCAGCCCCAGCATTTT
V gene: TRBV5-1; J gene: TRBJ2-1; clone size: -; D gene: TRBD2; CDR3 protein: CASSPGLAGGYNEQFF; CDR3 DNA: TGCGCCAGCAGCCCGGGACTAGCGGGGGGATACAATGAGCAGTTCTTC
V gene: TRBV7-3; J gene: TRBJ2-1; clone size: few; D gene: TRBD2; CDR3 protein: CASSTTGGGSWNEQFF; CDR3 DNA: TGTGCCAGCAGCACTACGGGCGGGGGGAGTTGGAATGAGCAGTTCTTC
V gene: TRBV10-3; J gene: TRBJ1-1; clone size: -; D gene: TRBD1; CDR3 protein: CAIRDRSAMNTEAFF; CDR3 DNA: TGTGCCATCAGGGACAGGTCTGCTATGAACACTGAAGCTTTCTTT
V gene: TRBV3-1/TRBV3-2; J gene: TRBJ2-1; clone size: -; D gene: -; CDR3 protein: CASSQSPAAQFF; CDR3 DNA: TGTGCCAGCAGCCAATCCCCAGCGGCGCAGTTCTTC
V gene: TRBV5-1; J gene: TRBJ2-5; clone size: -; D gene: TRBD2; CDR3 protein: CASSEILAGGNQETQYF; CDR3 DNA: TGCGCCAGCAGCGAGATCCTAGCGGGGGGGAACCAAGAGACCCAGTACTTC
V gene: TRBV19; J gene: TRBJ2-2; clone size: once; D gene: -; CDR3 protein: CASSIMNPGTPNTGELFF; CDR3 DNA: TGTGCCAGTAGTATAATGAACCCCGGGACACCGAACACCGGGGAGCTGTTTTTT
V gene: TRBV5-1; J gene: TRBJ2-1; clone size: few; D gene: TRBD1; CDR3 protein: CASSQWDRDNNEQFF; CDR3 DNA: TGCGCCAGCAGCCAATGGGACAGGGATAACAATGAGCAGTTCTTC
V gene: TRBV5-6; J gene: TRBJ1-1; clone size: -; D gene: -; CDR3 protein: CASSLYLEFPEAFF; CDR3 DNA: TGTGCCAGCAGCTTATATCTCGAGTTTCCTGAAGCTTTCTTT
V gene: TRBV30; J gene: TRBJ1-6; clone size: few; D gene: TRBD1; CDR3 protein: CAWSALGGGNSPLHF; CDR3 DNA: TGTGCCTGGAGTGCCCTAGGGGGCGGTAATTCACCCCTCCACTTT
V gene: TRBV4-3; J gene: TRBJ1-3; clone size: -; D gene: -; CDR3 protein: CASSQVGGFRNTIYF; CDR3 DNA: TGCGCCAGCAGCCAAGTAGGAGGCTTCCGAAACACCATATATTTT
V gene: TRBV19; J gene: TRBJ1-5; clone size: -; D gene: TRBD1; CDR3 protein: CASSIGGQGMGNQPQHF; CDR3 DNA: TGTGCCAGTAGTATAGGGGGACAGGGAATGGGCAATCAGCCCCAGCATTTT
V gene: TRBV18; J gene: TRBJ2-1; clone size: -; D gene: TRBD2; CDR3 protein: CASSPGLAAYNEQFF; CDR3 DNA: TGTGCCAGCTCACCCGGCCTAGCGGCATACAATGAGCAGTTCTTC
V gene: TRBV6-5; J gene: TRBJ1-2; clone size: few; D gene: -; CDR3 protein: CASSYLTGKGGYTF; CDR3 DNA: TGTGCCAGCAGTTACCTCACAGGGAAGGGTGGCTACACCTTC
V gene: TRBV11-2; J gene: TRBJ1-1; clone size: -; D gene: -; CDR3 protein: CASSLKMDYTEAFF; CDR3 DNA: TGTGCCAGCAGCTTAAAGATGGACTACACTGAAGCTTTCTTT
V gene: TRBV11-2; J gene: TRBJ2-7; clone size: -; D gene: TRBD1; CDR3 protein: CASSLEGGPYYEQYF; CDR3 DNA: TGTGCCAGCAGCTTAGAAGGGGGCCCTTACTACGAGCAGTACTTC
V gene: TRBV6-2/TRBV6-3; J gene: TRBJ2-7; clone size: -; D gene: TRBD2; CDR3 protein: CASGPLLAAGEQYF; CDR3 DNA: TGTGCCAGCGGCCCGCTACTAGCGGCAGGCGAGCAGTACTTC
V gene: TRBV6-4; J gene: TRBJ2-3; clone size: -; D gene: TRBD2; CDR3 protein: CASSPTRLAWATQYF; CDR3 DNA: TGTGCCAGCAGTCCTACCAGACTAGCATGGGCTACGCAGTATTTT
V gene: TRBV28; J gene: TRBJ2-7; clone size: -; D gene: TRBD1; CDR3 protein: CASEDRVTYEQYF; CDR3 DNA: TGTGCCAGCGAAGACAGGGTCACCTACGAGCAGTACTTC
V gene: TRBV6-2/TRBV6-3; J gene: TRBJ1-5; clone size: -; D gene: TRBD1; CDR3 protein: CASSLGTGGPQPQHF; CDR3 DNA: TGTGCCAGCAGTCTCGGGACAGGGGGCCCTCAGCCCCAGCATTTT
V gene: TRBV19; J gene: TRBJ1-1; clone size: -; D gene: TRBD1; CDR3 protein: CASRTSPGTGAEAFF; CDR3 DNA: TGTGCCAGTAGAACATCGCCCGGGACAGGGGCTGAAGCTTTCTTT
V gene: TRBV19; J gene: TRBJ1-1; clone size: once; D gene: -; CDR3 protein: CASSIVGQKNTEAFF; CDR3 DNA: TGTGCCAGTAGTATAGTTGGACAGAAGAACACTGAAGCTTTCTTT
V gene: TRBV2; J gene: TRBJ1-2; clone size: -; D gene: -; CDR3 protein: CASSELATSGRNYGYTF; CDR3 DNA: TGTGCCAGCAGTGAATTAGCAACCTCCGGTAGGAACTATGGCTACACCTTC
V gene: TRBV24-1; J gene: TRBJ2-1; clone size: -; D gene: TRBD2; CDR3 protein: CATMDSGYNEQFF; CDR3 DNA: TGTGCCACCATGGATAGCGGGTACAATGAGCAGTTCTTC
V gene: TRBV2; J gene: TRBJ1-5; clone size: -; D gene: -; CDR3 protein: CASTGTRNQPQHF; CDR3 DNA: TGTGCCAGCACCGGGACAAGAAATCAGCCCCAGCATTTT